This passage covers 22 T cell receptor beta chains from one sample sequenced in a study of blood T cell repertoires in COVID-19. Sequenced by immunoSEQ multiplex PCR; TCRdb stores in-frame clones only, minus some. This sample has 120,000 or so clones; roughly 80% occur once, and the top ten carry approximately 16%. The sample consisted of peripheral blood. The receptor set was obtained from a woman between 50 and 59 years old with acute or convalescent COVID-19.

The sample holds many counts of this clone. This chain links TRBV28 with TRBJ2-7, with D perhaps TRBD2 (6 bases). The germline V and J ends were trimmed by 6 bases and 6 bases, with 18 bases remaining between them. Germline V lookup: CDR1 MDHEN, CDR2 SYDVKM. The CDR3 consists of 14 residues. The CDR3 sequence: CASSPGGGLSEQYF. CDR3 DNA: TGTGCCAGCAGCCCCGGTGGGGGACTCAGCGAGCAGTACTTC.

The chain is built from TRBV18 and TRBJ2-2; 7 bases line up with TRBD1. The germline V gene has CDR1 KGHSH and CDR2 LQKENI. CDR3 size: 15 residues. V gave up 3 bases and J gave up 7 bases; unmatched junction bases: 8. CDR3 DNA: TGTGCCAGCTCACCCATCCGGGACAGTTACGGGGAGCTGTTTTTT. Its protein is CASSPIRDSYGELFF.

This chain links TRBV28 with TRBJ1-2, with a tentative D call TRBD1 (5 bases). The CDR3 runs to 13 residues. CDR1 is MDHEN, CDR2 SYDVKM, per germline. Deletions cut 7 bases from V and 1 base from J, with 10 bases between. The CDR3 region has the DNA TGTGCCAGCAAAGACAGCGATAACTATGGCTACACCTTC. It specifies CASKDSDNYGYTF.

The chain is built from TRBV19 and TRBJ1-2; tentative D call: TRBD1 (5 bases). CDR3 length: 14 residues. Germline lookup yields CDR1 LNHDA and CDR2 SQIVND (reference sequence). The V end lost 5 bases, the J end lost 4 bases, and 14 bases lay between the germline ends. CDR3 residues: CASSFSGASYGYTF. The CDR3, as DNA: TGTGCCAGTAGTTTTTCTGGGGCCTCCTATGGCTACACCTTC.

The rearrangement joins TRBV19 to TRBJ1-5; 10 nucleotides align to TRBD1. There are 15 residues in the CDR3. The trim removed 5 bases at V and 1 base at J, leaving 2 bases unmatched. The germline CDR1 and CDR2 sequences are LNHDA and SQIVND (reference sequence). In DNA, the CDR3 is TGTGCCAGTAGTGGGGACAGGGGCAGCAATCAGCCCCAGCATTTT. Translated, it gives CASSGDRGSNQPQHF.

J is TRBJ1-2 and V is TRBV19; 7 bases line up with TRBD1. Germline V gene lookup returns CDR1 LNHDA and CDR2 SQIVND (reference sequence). The CDR3 sequence is 13 residues long. The junction had 7 bases not matched to a gene; V was cut back by 10 bases and J by 2 bases. The CDR3: CATWDRSNYGYTF. The CDR3 nucleotides are TGTGCCACCTGGGACAGATCGAACTATGGCTACACCTTC.

The chain couples TRBV29-1 to TRBJ1-2, with a weak D call TRBD1 (5 bases). The CDR3 has 14 amino acids. The germline V gene encodes CDR1 SQVTM and CDR2 ANQGSEA. The ends were cut back, 0 bases at V and 7 bases at J, with 15 bases in the middle. CDR3 in amino acids: CSVEELRTGGGYTF. CDR3 nucleotide sequence: TGCAGCGTTGAAGAGCTAAGAACGGGGGGTGGCTACACCTTC. Using reference TRBV29-1 and TRBJ1-2 for the parts outside the CDR3, the full variable domain is SAVISQKPSRDICQRGTSLTIQCQVDSQVTMMFWYRQQPGQSLTLIATANQGSEATYESGFVIDKFPISRPNLTFSTLTVSNMSPEDSSIYLCSVEELRTGGGYTFGSGTRLTVV.

This clone was detected only a few times. This rearrangement joins TRBV7-8 to TRBJ1-2; D is unclear. This CDR3 has 14 residues. CDR1 and CDR2 (germline): SGHVS, FQNEAQ. Trimming left V 3 bases short and J 0 bases short, with 8 bases between. CDR3 sequence (DNA): TGTGCCAGCAGCTTTTTGACTTCTAACTATGGCTACACCTTC. Protein: CASSFLTSNYGYTF.

The chain combines TRBV24-1 with TRBJ1-5; a possible D gene is TRBD1 (6 bases). Germline V CDR1 and CDR2: KGHDR, SFDVKD. The CDR3 is 15 residues long. Trimming removed 4 bases from V and 9 bases from J, with 18 bases in between. For the CDR3, the DNA is TGTGCCACCAGTGACTCCGGGACAAATCCTTTGCCCCAGCATTTT. Its protein product is CATSDSGTNPLPQHF.

This sequence joins TRBV5-6 and TRBJ1-2; the D gene is possibly TRBD1 (5 bases). The CDR3 extends over 13 amino acids. Looked up from germline, CDR1 is SGHDT and CDR2 is YYEEEE. V shed 0 bases and J shed 8 bases, with 11 bases lying between them. CDR3 sequence: CASSLAGQRGYTF. The CDR3 DNA follows: TGTGCCAGCAGCTTGGCCGGACAAAGAGGCTACACCTTC.

The rearrangement links TRBV13 to TRBJ2-1, with 11 nucleotides matching TRBD2. V was pared by 7 bases and J by 1 base, with 12 bases of the junction left unmatched. Germline V gene sequence: CDR1 PRHDT, CDR2 FYEKMQ (reference sequence). CDR3 length equals 18 residues. CDR3 DNA: TGTGCCAGCAACGATGAACAAATAGCGGGGGGGTCCTACAATGAGCAGTTCTTC. Translating gives CASNDEQIAGGSYNEQFF.

The V and J genes are TRBV6-1 and TRBJ1-2; 12 bases match TRBD1. The V and J ends lost 2 bases and 7 bases, in that order; junction bases with no gene match: 5. This CDR3 is 15 amino acids long. Per the germline V gene, CDR1 is MNHNS and CDR2 is SASEGT. The CDR3 region has the DNA TGTGCCAGCAGTGAACCGGGACAGGGGGCGTTTGGCTACACCTTC. The encoded protein is CASSEPGQGAFGYTF.

The V and J genes are TRBV5-6 and TRBJ2-7, with 10 bases identical to TRBD1. The CDR3 has 15 residues. Trimming removed 5 bases from V and 7 bases from J; junction bases left unmatched: 12. Per germline, CDR1 SGHDT and CDR2 YYEEEE. CDR3 DNA sequence: TGTGCCAGCAGTTGGACCGGGACAGGGGTTTCGGAGCAGTACTTC. It encodes CASSWTGTGVSEQYF.

The chain recombines TRBV18 with TRBJ1-2; tentatively, D is TRBD1 (6 bases). V was shortened by 1 base and J by 7 bases, with 13 bases between the two germline ends. CDR3 size: 14 residues. Germline values: CDR1 KGHSH, CDR2 LQKENI. This CDR3 is CASSPQNREGGYTF. CDR3 DNA sequence: TGTGCCAGCTCACCACAAAACAGGGAAGGTGGCTACACCTTC.

CDR3 amino acids: CASSKQVTAGIPDGTIYF. The CDR3 coding sequence is TGCGCCAGCAGTAAGCAGGTGACCGCAGGAATTCCGGATGGCACCATATATTTT. The J gene is TRBJ1-3, the V gene TRBV5-1; D not certain. Trimming took off 5 bases at V and 9 bases at J, with 30 bases between the two ends. There are 18 residues in the CDR3. Germline values: CDR1 SGHRS, CDR2 YFSETQ. The entire variable domain, with the rest obtained from reference TRBV5-1 and TRBJ1-3, is as follows: KAGVTQTPRYLIKTRGQQVTLSCSPISGHRSVSWYQQTPGQGLQFLFEYFSETQRNKGNFPGRFSGRQFSNSRSEMNVSTLELGDSALYLCASSKQVTAGIPDGTIYFGEGSWLTVV.

The rearrangement links TRBV7-2 to TRBJ1-6, with 12 nucleotides matching TRBD1. In germline, CDR1 is SGHTA, CDR2 FQGNSA. With V trimmed by 5 bases and J by 10 bases, 6 bases remained unmatched. The CDR3 sequence is 15 residues long. CDR3 sequence reads: CASSMGQGASSPLHF. In nucleotides, the CDR3 is TGTGCCAGCAGCATGGGACAGGGGGCATCGTCACCCCTCCACTTT.

This rearrangement joins TRBV11-3 to TRBJ2-1, with 11 bases identical to TRBD2. The CDR3 has 15 residues. Germline V CDR1 and CDR2: SGHNT, YENEEA. V lost 1 base, J lost 4 bases, and 0 bases stayed unmatched. The DNA for the CDR3 is TGTGCCAGCAGCTTAGTAGCGGGGGGGTACAATGAGCAGTTCTTC. Translation gives CASSLVAGGYNEQFF.

In nucleotides, the CDR3 is TGTGCCAGCACCCTCCGGACAGGGCACAATCAGCCCCAGCATTTT. Protein product: CASTLRTGHNQPQHF. This rearrangement joins TRBV2 to TRBJ1-5, with 8 bases matching TRBD1. The germline V gene has CDR1 SNHLY and CDR2 FYNNEI. This CDR3 contains 15 residues. J was trimmed by 3 bases and V by 7 bases; bases with no gene match: 8.

In this sample, this clone turned up a few times. The V and J genes are TRBV6-6 and TRBJ2-7, with D tentatively TRBD2 (6 bases). The germline V gene encodes CDR1 MNHNY and CDR2 SVGAGI (reference sequence). Trimming removed 2 bases at V and 5 bases at J, with 10 bases between. CDR3 length equals 13 residues. For the CDR3, the DNA is TGTGCCAGCAGTTACATTAGCGGCGACGAGCAGTACTTC. It encodes CASSYISGDEQYF.

On this clone: This same CDR3 is encoded by further DNA sequences in the sample. The J gene is TRBJ1-2, the V gene TRBV4-1, with 11 nucleotides matching TRBD1. J gave up 7 bases and V 2 bases, and 3 bases lay outside the gene matches. The CDR3 consists of 14 residues. The germline gives CDR1 MGHRA, CDR2 YSYEKL. The CDR3 loop reads CASSQTGTGGGYTF. The CDR3 region has the DNA TGCGCCAGCAGCCAAACCGGGACAGGGGGTGGCTACACCTTC.

J is TRBJ2-1 and V is TRBV19; D not resolved. The CDR3 is 11 amino acids. V gave up 3 bases and J gave up 6 bases, with 3 bases separating them. Germline V gives CDR1 LNHDA, CDR2 SQIVND (reference sequence). The CDR3 DNA reads TGTGCCAGTAGTATTCGCAATGAGCAGTTCTTC. It is translated as CASSIRNEQFF. The entire variable domain, with the rest obtained from reference TRBV19 and TRBJ2-1, is as follows: DGGITQSPKYLFRKEGQNVTLSCEQNLNHDAMYWYRQDPGQGLRLIYYSQIVNDFQKGDIAEGYSVSREKKESFPLTVTSAQKNPTAFYLCASSIRNEQFFGPGTRLTVL.

This clone was detected only a few times. J is TRBJ2-2 and V is TRBV24-1; TRBD2 matches 12 bases. Trimming at V came to 4 bases and at J to 3 bases, leaving 5 bases not matched to a gene. Germline V gene sequence: CDR1 KGHDR, CDR2 SFDVKD. The CDR3 covers 17 residues. The CDR3, as DNA: TGTGCCACCAGTGACCCCACTAGCGGGGGGCACACCGGGGAGCTGTTTTTT. This translates into CATSDPTSGGHTGELFF.